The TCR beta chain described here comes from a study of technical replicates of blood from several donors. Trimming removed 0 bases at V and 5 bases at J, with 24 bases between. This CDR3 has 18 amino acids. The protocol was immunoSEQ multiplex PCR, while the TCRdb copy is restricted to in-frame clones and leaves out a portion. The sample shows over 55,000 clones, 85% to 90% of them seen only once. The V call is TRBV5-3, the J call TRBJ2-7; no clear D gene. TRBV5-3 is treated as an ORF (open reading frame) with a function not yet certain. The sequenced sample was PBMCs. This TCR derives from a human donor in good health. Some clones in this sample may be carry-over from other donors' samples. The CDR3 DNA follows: TGTGCCAGAAGCTTGGCACGGTTTCCATTCCCCCATTTCGACGAGCAGTACTTC. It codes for CARSLARFPFPHFDEQYF.